Below are 6 T cell receptor beta chains sequenced from a single sample in a study of regulatory T cells in long-lasting Graves disease. Documented time point: newly diagnosed GD, antithyroid drugs for less than 3 months. PBMCs provided the RNA from which the TCR library was made. Arm-PCR with iRepertoire HTBI primers amplified the CDR3 regions for these TCR beta libraries. TCRdb redid the calling of the multiplex PCR reads with MiXCR, one entry per CDR3 protein. The sample has hundreds of thousands of distinct CDR3 sequences, roughly 16% seen once. In addition, the sample was reused for a study of T cells in Graves' hyperthyroidism and ophthalmopathy.

The source material was peripheral blood mononuclear cells (PBMCs), sampled at new diagnosis, from a patient treated with antithyroid drugs. The origin of the receptors is a middle-aged woman with Graves disease.

This clonotype was recorded at least ten times. The chain employs TRBV2 and TRBJ1-3, with D unclear. V shed 6 bases and J shed 1 base, with 10 bases lying between them. CDR1 is SNHLY and CDR2 is FYNNEI in the germline V gene. CDR3 length equals 14 residues. In DNA, the CDR3 is TGTGCCAGCAGAGACGGAATTTCTGGAAACACCATATATTTT. It translates to CASRDGISGNTIYF.

The J gene is TRBJ1-1, the V gene TRBV5-5; TRBD1 aligns across 11 bases. Germline CDR1 is SGHKS and CDR2 is YYEKEE (reference sequence). With V trimmed by 0 bases and J by 4 bases, 8 bases remained unmatched. The CDR3 totals 17 residues. CDR3 sequence (DNA): TGTGCCAGCAGCTTGGAGGGACAGGGGGGCTTAGGCACTGAAGCTTTCTTT. Translated, it gives CASSLEGQGGLGTEAFF.

J is TRBJ1-2 and V is TRBV6-1; D is unresolved. V gave up 8 bases and J gave up 5 bases, with 15 bases separating them. CDR3 size: 13 residues. In germline, CDR1 is MNHNS, CDR2 SASEGT. CDR3 in amino acids: CASGRQSPYGYTF. The CDR3 bases are TGTGCCAGCGGGAGGCAGTCCCCTTATGGCTACACCTTC.

This clonotype was seen ten or more times. The chain recombines TRBV5-1 with TRBJ2-5; 9 bases are shared with TRBD2. CDR1 SGHRS and CDR2 YFSETQ come from the germline V gene. The CDR3 loop spans 14 amino acids. Unmatched junction bases numbered 6, after V lost 4 bases and J lost 5 bases. This chain's CDR3 is CASSIGLARETQYF. The CDR3 nucleotides read TGCGCCAGCAGCATCGGACTAGCGAGGGAGACCCAGTACTTC.

This clonotype showed up just a few times. The V and J genes are TRBV10-3 and TRBJ2-1; the match to TRBD2 covers 7 bases. Germline CDR1 is ENHRY and CDR2 is SYGVKD. V was pared by 0 bases and J by 0 bases, with 2 bases of the junction left unmatched. The CDR3 spans 16 residues. The CDR3 nucleotides read TGTGCCATCAGTGAGTCGCCGGGGGGCTCCTACAATGAGCAGTTCTTC. As protein: CAISESPGGSYNEQFF.

This clonotype was seen at least ten times. V and J are TRBV16 and TRBJ1-5; 8 bases are shared with TRBD1. This CDR3 spans 15 amino acids. Germline V lookup: CDR1 KGHSY, CDR2 FQNENV. Trimming took 0 bases from V and 6 from J; bases not matched to a gene: 4. CDR3 bases: TGTGCCAGCAGCCAATCTCGGACAGGGCCTCAGCCCCAGCATTTT. It encodes CASSQSRTGPQPQHF.